Listed here are 11 T cell receptor beta chains from one sample, sequenced in a study of early T cells in non-severe SARS-CoV-2 infection. TCRdb fed the 5' RACE reads into MiXCR, producing one record per CDR3 protein. In the table there are over 60,000 distinct CDR3 sequences, over 9% of which are singletons. The sample consisted of whole blood, taken at baseline. These receptors were taken from an adult who was a healthcare worker with PCR-confirmed SARS-CoV-2 infection or an uninfected control (not recorded which).

This clonotype showed up many times. This chain links TRBV11-2 with TRBJ2-3, with 14 bases matching TRBD2. The trim removed 4 bases at V and 3 bases at J, leaving 6 bases unmatched. The CDR3 length is 17 residues. Germline values: CDR1 SGHAT, CDR2 FQNNGV. Here the CDR3 DNA reads TGTGCCAGCAGCTCATGGACTAGCGGGGGGACGACAGATACGCAGTATTTT. The encoded protein is CASSSWTSGGTTDTQYF.

This clonotype was counted a few times. V usage is TRBV7-2 and J usage is TRBJ1-5, with 7 positions matching TRBD1. The CDR3 has 15 amino acids. Germline-derived CDR1 and CDR2 are SGHTA and FQGNSA. Unmatched junction bases numbered 3, after V lost 4 bases and J lost 0 bases. The CDR3 loop is CASSSGQVSNQPQHF. In DNA, the CDR3 is TGTGCCAGCAGCTCCGGACAGGTTAGCAATCAGCCCCAGCATTTT.

This clonotype was seen more than once but under ten times. The rearrangement links TRBV7-2 to TRBJ1-4, with D unclear. Trimming shortened V by 8 bases and J by 2 bases, and 15 bases separated the two germline ends. Germline CDR1 SGHTA, CDR2 FQGNSA. CDR3 length equals 15 residues. CDR3 loop: CASGTLGSTNEKLFF. DNA for the CDR3: TGTGCCAGCGGCACCCTAGGCTCGACTAATGAAAAACTGTTTTTT.

There are many counts of this clonotype. The genes are TRBV7-2 and TRBJ2-3; 8 positions agree with TRBD2. V shed 5 bases, J shed 2 bases, and the junction held 6 bases outside the gene matches. Looked up from germline, CDR1 is SGHTA and CDR2 is FQGNSA. This CDR3 is 15 amino acids long. CDR3 loop: CASSRAGGPTDTQYF. DNA of the CDR3: TGTGCCAGCAGCCGCGCGGGGGGCCCCACAGATACGCAGTATTTT. The whole variable domain, remainder taken from reference TRBV7-2 and TRBJ2-3, is GAGVSQSPSNKVTEKGKDVELRCDPISGHTALYWYRQSLGQGLEFLIYFQGNSAPDKSGLPSDRFSAERTGGSVSTLTIQRTQQEDSAVYLCASSRAGGPTDTQYFGPGTRLTVL.

CDR3 nucleotides: TGTGCCAGCAGTGAAGAGGACAGACCTTTAACCGCCCGAGGGGACGAGCAGTACTTC. It encodes CASSEEDRPLTARGDEQYF. V usage is TRBV2 and J usage is TRBJ2-7, with D perhaps matching TRBD1 (6 bases). The CDR3 is 19 amino acids. Trimming cost V 1 base and J 5 bases, with 27 bases left between them. Germline V gene sequence: CDR1 SNHLY, CDR2 FYNNEI.

This clonotype has a count of ten or more. The rearrangement links TRBV15 to TRBJ2-7; D ambiguous. The CDR3 is made up of 13 amino acids. Trimming removed 0 bases from V and 6 bases from J, with 9 bases in between. Germline V gives CDR1 LNHNV, CDR2 YYDKDF (reference sequence). In nucleotides, the CDR3 is TGTGCCACCAGCAGAGACAGGACCCGCGAGCAGTACTTC. Translated, it gives CATSRDRTREQYF.

This clonotype was recorded many times. This chain connects TRBV30 to TRBJ2-7; 7 nucleotides align to TRBD1. Germline CDR1 reads GTSNPN; CDR2 reads SVGIG (reference sequence). Trimming at V came to 1 base and at J to 2 bases, leaving 8 bases not matched to a gene. The CDR3 runs 15 residues. The CDR3 is CAWSAYRGTAYEQYF. CDR3 nucleotide sequence: TGTGCCTGGAGTGCCTATAGGGGGACAGCCTACGAGCAGTACTTC.

This clonotype showed up many times. This rearrangement joins TRBV10-3 to TRBJ2-1; D assignment may be TRBD1 or TRBD2 (8 bases each). Trimming pared 0 bases from V and 6 bases from J, leaving 21 bases between. Germline V gives CDR1 ENHRY, CDR2 SYGVKD. The length of the CDR3 is 18 residues. CDR3 coding DNA: TGTGCCATCAGTGAGTCGGCTAGCGGGCAGGGGGCATTCAATGAGCAGTTCTTC. Residues: CAISESASGQGAFNEQFF.

The chain couples TRBV30 to TRBJ2-7; 10 bases are a match to TRBD1. This CDR3 has 15 residues. The trim removed 2 bases at V and 1 base at J, leaving 5 bases unmatched. The germline V gene encodes CDR1 GTSNPN and CDR2 SVGIG (reference sequence). The CDR3 region is CAWSLDRGNSYEQYF. CDR3 nucleotide sequence: TGTGCCTGGAGTCTGGACAGGGGGAATTCCTACGAGCAGTACTTC.

This clonotype was observed at least ten times. The chain links TRBV12-3 or TRBV12-4 to TRBJ2-3, with 7 bases that match TRBD2. V gave up 0 bases and J gave up 0 bases; unmatched junction bases: 0. The CDR3 extends over 15 amino acids. The CDR3 nucleotides are TGTGCCAGCAGTTTAGCCGGGGGGAGCACAGATACGCAGTATTTT. Protein product: CASSLAGGSTDTQYF.

This clonotype came up many times. This chain connects TRBV3-1 to TRBJ2-3; D perhaps matches TRBD2 (5 bases). Germline V gives CDR1 LGHDT, CDR2 YNNKEL (reference sequence). Between the trimmed V and J ends, which lost 0 bases and 1 base, there was a span of 14 bases. This CDR3 has 17 amino acids. CDR3 in amino acids: CASSQDPGFPGTDTQYF. CDR3 coding DNA: TGTGCCAGCAGCCAAGACCCGGGGTTTCCCGGCACAGATACGCAGTATTTT.